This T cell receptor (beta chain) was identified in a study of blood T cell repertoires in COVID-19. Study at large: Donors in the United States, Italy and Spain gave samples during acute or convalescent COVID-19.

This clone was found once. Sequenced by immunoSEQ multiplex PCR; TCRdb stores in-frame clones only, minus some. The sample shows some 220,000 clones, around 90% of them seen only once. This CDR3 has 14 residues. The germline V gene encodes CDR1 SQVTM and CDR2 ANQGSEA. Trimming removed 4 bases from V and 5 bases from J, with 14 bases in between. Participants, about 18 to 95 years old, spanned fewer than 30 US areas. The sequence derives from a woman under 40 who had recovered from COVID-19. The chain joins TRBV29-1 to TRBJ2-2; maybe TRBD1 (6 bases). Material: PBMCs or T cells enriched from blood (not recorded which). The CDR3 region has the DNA TGCAGCGTTGTACCAGGGGCAGGGACCGGGGAGCTGTTTTTT. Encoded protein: CSVVPGAGTGELFF.